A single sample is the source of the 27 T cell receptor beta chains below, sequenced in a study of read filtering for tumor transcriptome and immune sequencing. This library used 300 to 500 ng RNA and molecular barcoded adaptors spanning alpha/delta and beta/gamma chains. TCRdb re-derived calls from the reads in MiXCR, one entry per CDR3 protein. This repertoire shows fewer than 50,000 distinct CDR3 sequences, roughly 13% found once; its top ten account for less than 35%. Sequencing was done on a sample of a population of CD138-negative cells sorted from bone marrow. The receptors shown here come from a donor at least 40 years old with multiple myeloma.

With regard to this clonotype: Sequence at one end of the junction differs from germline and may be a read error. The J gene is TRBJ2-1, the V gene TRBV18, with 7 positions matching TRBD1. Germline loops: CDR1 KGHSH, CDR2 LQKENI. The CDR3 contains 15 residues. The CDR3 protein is CASSPPGGPYSEQFF. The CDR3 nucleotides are TGTGCCAGCTCACCACCAGGGGGCCCCTACAGTGAGCAGTTCTTC.

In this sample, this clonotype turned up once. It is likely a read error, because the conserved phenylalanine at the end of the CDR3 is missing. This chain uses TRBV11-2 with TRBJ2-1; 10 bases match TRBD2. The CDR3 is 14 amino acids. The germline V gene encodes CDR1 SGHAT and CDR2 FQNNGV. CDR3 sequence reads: CAGSLATSGNEQFL. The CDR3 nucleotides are TGTGCCGGCAGCTTAGCTACTAGCGGGAACGAGCAGTTCCTC.

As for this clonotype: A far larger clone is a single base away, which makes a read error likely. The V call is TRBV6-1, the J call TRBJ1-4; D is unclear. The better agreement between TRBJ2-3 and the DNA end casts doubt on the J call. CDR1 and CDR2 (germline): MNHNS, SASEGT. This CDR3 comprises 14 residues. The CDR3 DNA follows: TGTGCCAGCAGTGAAGTTTCGTGGGATACGGCGCAGTATTTT. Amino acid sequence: CASSEVSWDTAQYF.

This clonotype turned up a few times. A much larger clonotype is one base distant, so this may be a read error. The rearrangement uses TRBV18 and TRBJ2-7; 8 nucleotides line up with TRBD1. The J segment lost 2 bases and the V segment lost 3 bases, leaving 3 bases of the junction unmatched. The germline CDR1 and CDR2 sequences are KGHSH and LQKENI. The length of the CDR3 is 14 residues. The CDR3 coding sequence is TGTGCCAGCTCACCTTCGGACAGGGCCTACGAGCAGTACTTC. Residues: CASSPSDRAYEQYF.

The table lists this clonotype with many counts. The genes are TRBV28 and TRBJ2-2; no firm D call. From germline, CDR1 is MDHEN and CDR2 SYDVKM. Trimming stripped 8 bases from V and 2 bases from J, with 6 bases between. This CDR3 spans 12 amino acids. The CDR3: CASGINTGELFF. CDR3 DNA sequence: TGTGCCAGCGGGATAAACACCGGGGAGCTGTTTTTT.

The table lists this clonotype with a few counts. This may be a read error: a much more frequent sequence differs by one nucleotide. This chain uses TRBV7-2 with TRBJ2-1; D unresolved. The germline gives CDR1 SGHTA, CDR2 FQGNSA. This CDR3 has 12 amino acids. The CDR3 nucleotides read TGTGCCAGCAGCGCATTCTTCCGTGAGCAGTCCTTC. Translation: CASSAFFREQSF.

The CDR3 bases are TGCAGGGGGCTGGGGTTGAACACTGAAGCTTTCTTT. Translation gives CRGLGLNTEAFF. The chain links TRBV20-1 to TRBJ1-1; perhaps TRBD1 as D (5 bases). The CDR3 extends over 12 amino acids. Germline V gene lookup returns CDR1 DFQATT and CDR2 SNEGSKA (reference sequence).

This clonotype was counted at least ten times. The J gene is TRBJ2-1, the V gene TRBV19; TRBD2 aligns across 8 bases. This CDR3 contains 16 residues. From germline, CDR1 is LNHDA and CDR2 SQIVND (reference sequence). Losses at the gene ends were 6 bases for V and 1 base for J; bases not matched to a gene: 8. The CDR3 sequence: CASRGSGSPSYNEQFF. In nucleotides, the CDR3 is TGTGCCAGTAGAGGCAGCGGGAGCCCATCCTACAATGAGCAGTTCTTC.

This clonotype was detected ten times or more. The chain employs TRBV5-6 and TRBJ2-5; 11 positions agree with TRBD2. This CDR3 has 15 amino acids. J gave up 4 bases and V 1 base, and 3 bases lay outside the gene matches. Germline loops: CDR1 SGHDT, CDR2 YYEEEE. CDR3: CASSLYLAGGETQYF. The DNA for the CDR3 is TGTGCCAGCAGCTTGTATCTAGCGGGAGGAGAGACCCAGTACTTC.

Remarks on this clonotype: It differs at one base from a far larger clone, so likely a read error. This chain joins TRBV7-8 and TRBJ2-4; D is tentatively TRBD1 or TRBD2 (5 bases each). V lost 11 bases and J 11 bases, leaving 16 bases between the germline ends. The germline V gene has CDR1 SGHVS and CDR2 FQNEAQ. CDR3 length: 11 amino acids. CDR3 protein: CAGGTWDVQYF. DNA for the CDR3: TGTGCCGGCGGAACCTGGGACGTTCAGTACTTC.

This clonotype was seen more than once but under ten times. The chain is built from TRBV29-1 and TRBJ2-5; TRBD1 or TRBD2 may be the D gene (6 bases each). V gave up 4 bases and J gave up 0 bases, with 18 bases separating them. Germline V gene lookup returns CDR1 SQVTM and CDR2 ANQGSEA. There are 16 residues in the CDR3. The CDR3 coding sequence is TGCAGCGTTGGTCGGAAGGGGGGAAGGTACCAAGAGACCCAGTACTTC. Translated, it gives CSVGRKGGRYQETQYF.

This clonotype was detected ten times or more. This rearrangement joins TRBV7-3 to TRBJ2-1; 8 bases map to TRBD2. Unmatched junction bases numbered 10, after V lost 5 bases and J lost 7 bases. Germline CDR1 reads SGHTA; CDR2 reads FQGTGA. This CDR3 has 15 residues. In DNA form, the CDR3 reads TGTGCCAGCAGCCGCCAGGCGGGAGGAGGGAATGAGCAGTTCTTC. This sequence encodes CASSRQAGGGNEQFF.

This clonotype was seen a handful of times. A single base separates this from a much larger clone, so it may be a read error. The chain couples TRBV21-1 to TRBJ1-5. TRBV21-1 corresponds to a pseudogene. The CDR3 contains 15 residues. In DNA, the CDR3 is TGTGCCAGCAGAAACCCCGTCAATAGCAATCAGCCCCAGCATTTT. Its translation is CASRNPVNSNQPQHF.

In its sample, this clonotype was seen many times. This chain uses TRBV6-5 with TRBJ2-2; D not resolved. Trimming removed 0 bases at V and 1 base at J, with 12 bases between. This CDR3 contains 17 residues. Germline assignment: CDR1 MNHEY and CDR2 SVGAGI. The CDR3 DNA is TGTGCCAGCAGTTACTCGATTCTTAGTGGGAACACCGGGGAGCTGTTTTTT. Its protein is CASSYSILSGNTGELFF.

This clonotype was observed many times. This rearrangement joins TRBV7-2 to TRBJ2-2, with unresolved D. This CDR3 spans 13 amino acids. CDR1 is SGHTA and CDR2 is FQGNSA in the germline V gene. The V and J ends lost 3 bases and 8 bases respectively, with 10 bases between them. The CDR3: CASSFPPFGELFF. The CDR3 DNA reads TGTGCCAGCAGCTTCCCACCTTTTGGGGAGCTGTTTTTT.

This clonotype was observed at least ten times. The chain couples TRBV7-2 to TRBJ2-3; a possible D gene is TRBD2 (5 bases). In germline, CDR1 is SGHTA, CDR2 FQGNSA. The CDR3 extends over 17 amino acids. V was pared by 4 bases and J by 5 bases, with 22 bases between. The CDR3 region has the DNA TGTGCCAGCAGCTCGCCCGCGCGTCTGGGCCGGGAAGATACGCAGTATTTT. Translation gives CASSSPARLGREDTQYF.

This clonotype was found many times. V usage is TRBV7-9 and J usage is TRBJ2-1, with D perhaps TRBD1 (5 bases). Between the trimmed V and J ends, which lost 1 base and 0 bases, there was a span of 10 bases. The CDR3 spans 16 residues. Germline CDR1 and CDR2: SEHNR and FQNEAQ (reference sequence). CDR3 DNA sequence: TGTGCCAGCAGCTTAGTCCGACAGAGCTCCTACAATGAGCAGTTCTTC. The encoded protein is CASSLVRQSSYNEQFF.

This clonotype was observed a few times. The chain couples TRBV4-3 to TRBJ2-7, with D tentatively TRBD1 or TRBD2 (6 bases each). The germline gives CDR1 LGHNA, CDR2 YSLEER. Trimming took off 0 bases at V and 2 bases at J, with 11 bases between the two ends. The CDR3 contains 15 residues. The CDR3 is CASSQDRGAPYEQYF. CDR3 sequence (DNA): TGCGCCAGCAGCCAAGATAGGGGGGCACCCTACGAGCAGTACTTC.

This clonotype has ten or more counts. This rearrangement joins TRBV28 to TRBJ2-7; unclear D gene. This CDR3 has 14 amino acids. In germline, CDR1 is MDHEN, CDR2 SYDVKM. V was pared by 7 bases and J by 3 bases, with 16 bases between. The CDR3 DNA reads TGTGCCAGCACCACAACCGGGCCCCTCTACGAGCAGTACTTC. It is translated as CASTTTGPLYEQYF.

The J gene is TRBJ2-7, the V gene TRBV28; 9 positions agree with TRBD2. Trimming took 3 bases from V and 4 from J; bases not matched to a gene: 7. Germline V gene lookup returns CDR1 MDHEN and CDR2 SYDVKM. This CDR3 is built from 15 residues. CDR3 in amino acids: CASSFVTSGYYEQYF. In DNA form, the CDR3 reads TGTGCCAGCAGTTTCGTAACTAGCGGGTATTACGAGCAGTACTTC.

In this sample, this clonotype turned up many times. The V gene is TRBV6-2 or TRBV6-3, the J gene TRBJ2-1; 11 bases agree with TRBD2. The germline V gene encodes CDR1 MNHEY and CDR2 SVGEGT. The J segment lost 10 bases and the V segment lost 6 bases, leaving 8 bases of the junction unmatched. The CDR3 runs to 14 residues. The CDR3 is CASRPTSGRLEQFF. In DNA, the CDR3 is TGTGCCAGCAGGCCCACTAGCGGGAGATTGGAGCAGTTCTTC.

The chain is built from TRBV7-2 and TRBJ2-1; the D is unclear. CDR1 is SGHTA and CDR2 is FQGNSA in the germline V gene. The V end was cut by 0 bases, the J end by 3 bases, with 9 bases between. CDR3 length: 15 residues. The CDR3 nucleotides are TGTGCCAGCAGCTTAGCTAGCCCCATCTACAATGAGCAGTTCTTC. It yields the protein CASSLASPIYNEQFF.

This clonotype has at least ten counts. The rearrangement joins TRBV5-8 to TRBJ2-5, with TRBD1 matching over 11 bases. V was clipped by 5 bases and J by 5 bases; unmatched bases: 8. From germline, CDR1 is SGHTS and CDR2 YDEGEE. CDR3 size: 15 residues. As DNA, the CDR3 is TGTGCCAGCAGTTCCAGGACAGGGGGCGTCGAGACCCAGTACTTC. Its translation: CASSSRTGGVETQYF.

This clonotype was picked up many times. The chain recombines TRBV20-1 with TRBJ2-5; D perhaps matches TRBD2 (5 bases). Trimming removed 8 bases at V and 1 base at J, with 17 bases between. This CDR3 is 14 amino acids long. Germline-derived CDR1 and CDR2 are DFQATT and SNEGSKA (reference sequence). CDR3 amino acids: CSTTNRGIQETQYF. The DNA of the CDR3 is TGCAGTACCACCAATCGGGGTATCCAAGAGACCCAGTACTTC.

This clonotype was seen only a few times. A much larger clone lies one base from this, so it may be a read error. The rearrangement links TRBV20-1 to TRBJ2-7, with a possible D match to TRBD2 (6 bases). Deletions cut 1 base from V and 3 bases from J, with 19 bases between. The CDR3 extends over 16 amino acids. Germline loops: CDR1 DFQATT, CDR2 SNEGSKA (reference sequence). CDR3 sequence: CSARGNRGRDHYEQYF. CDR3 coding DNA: TGCAGTGCTAGAGGGAATAGAGGGCGGGACCACTACGAGCAGTACTTC.

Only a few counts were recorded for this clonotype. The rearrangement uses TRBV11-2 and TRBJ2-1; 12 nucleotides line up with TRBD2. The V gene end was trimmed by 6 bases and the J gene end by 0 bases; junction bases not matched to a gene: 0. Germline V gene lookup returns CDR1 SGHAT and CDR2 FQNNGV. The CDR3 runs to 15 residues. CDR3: CASRTSGGSYNEQFF. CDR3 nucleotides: TGTGCCAGCAGGACTAGCGGGGGCTCCTACAATGAGCAGTTCTTC.

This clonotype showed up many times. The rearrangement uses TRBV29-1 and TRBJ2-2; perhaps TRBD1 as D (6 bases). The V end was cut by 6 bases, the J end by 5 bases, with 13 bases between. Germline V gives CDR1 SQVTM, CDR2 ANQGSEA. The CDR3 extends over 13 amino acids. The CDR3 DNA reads TGCAGCGTAAAGGACAGCAGTACCGGGGAGCTGTTTTTT. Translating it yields CSVKDSSTGELFF.